This T cell receptor (beta chain) was captured in a study of blood T cell repertoires in COVID-19. Study-level information: Samples came from the United States, Italy and Spain, spanning acute and convalescent COVID-19. Sample material is recorded as cDNA or gDNA derived from T cells, B-cell-depleted T cells, or PBMCs.

V dropped 0 bases and J dropped 1 base, with 7 bases sitting between them. This CDR3 region has 15 residues. CDR1 is SGDLS, CDR2 YYNGEE, per germline. In the source study's methods: Amplifying reference gene primers gave estimates of nucleated cell counts. Here immunoSEQ multiplex PCR was the method, and the copy in TCRdb shows in-frame clones only, minus some. For V, J and clone size, that table is used; D and trimming come from the DNA. This sample has 200,000 or so clones, with about nine tenths found just once. This receptor was obtained from a woman aged 60-75 years with acute or convalescent COVID-19. This chain uses TRBV9 with TRBJ2-2; D is unclear. Material: peripheral blood. In DNA form, the CDR3 reads TGTGCCAGCAGCGTAGAGGCAGGGAACACCGGGGAGCTGTTTTTT. This encodes CASSVEAGNTGELFF.